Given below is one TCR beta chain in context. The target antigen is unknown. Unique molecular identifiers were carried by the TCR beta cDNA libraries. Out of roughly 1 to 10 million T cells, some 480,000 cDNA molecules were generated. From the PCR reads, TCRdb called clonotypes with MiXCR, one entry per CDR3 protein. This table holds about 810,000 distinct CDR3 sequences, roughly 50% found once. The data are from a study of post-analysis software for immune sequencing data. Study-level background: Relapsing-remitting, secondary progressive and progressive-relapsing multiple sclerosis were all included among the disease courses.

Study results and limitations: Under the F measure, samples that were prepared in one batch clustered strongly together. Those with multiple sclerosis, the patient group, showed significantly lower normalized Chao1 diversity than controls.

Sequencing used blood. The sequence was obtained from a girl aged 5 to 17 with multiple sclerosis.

This CDR3 is CSVSSATGELFF. DNA of the CDR3: TGCAGCGTGTCTTCTGCTACCGGGGAGCTGTTTTTT. V and J are TRBV29-1 and TRBJ2-2; D gene unclear. With 6 bases removed from V and 5 bases from J, the gap between germline ends came to 10 bases. CDR1 is SQVTM, CDR2 ANQGSEA, per germline. CDR3 length: 12 amino acids.